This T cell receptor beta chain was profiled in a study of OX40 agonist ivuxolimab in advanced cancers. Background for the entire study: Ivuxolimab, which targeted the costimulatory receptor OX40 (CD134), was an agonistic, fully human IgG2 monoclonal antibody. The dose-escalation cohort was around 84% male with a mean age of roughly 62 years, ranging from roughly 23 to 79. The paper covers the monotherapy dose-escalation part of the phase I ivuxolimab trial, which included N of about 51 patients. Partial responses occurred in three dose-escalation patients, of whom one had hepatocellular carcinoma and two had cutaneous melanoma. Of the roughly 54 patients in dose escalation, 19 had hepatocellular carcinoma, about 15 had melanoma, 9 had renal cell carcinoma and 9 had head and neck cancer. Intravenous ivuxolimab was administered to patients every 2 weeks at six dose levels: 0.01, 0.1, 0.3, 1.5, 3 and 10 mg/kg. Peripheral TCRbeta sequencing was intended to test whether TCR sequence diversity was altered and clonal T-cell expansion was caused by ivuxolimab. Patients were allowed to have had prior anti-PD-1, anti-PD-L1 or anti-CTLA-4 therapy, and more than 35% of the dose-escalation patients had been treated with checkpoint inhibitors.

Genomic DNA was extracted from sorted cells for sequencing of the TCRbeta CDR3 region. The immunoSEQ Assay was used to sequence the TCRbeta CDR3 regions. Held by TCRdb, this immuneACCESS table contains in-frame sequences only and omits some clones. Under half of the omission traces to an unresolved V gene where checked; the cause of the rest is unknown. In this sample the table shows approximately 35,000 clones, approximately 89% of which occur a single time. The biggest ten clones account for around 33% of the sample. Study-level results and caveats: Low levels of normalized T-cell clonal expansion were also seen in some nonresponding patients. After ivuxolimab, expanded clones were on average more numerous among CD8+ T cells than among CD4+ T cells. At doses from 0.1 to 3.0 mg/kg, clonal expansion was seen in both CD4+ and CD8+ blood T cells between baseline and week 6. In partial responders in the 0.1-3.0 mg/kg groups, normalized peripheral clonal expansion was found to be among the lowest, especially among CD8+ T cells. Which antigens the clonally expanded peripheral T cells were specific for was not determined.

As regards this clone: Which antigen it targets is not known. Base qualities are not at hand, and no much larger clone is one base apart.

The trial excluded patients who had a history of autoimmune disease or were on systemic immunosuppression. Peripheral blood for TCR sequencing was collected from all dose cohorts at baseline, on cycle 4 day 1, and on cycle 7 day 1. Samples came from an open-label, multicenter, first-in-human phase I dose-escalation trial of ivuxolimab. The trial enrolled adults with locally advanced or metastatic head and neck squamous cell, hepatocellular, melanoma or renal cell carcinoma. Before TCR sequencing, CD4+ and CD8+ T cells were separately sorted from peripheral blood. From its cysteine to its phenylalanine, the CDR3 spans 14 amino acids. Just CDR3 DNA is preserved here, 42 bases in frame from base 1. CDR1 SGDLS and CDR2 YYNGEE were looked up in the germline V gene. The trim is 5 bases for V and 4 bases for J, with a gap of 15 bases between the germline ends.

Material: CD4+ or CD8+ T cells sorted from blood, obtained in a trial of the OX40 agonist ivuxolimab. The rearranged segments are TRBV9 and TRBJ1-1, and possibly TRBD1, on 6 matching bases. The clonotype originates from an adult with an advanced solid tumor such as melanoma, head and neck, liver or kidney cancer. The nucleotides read TGTGCCAGCAGAGAGGATCAGGGGTCCACTGAAGCTTTCTTT. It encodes CASREDQGSTEAFF.